One and the same sample provided the 9 T cell receptor beta chains below, sequenced in a study of stem cell transplantation in POMP-related autoinflammatory disease. Sequenced by immunoSEQ multiplex PCR; TCRdb stores in-frame clones only, minus some. This repertoire shows some 70,000 clones, approximately 91% found once; its top ten account for 0.55% to 0.85%. The sequencing here drew on CD4+ T cells from PBMCs, taken after stem cell transplantation. These TCRs come from a human patient with POMP-related autoinflammation and immune dysregulation (PRAID). Some T cells here may be from the graft donor.

V usage is TRBV23-1 and J usage is TRBJ2-7, with 9 bases aligning to TRBD1. TRBV23-1 is given ORF status, its function remaining uncertain. The CDR3 loop spans 16 amino acids. Trimming cost V 3 bases and J 2 bases; bases outside gene matches: 8. The CDR3 here is CASSHQQGASTYEQYF. DNA for the CDR3: TGCGCCAGCAGTCATCAACAGGGGGCGTCCACCTACGAGCAGTACTTC.

The chain couples TRBV19 to TRBJ1-5; D call uncertain. The CDR3 is 15 residues long. Germline V gives CDR1 LNHDA, CDR2 SQIVND (reference sequence). The V gene lost 4 bases and the J gene lost 1 base, with 11 bases spanning the gap. CDR3 bases: TGTGCCAGTAGTAAAGGAGGGCACAGCAATCAGCCCCAGCATTTT. It codes for CASSKGGHSNQPQHF.

This chain links TRBV2 with TRBJ2-6; D tentatively fits TRBD1 or TRBD2 (5 bases each). The CDR3 loop spans 15 amino acids. V was pared by 3 bases and J by 1 base, with 7 bases between. Germline V gene lookup returns CDR1 SNHLY and CDR2 FYNNEI. The CDR3 loop reads CASSERGSGANVLTF. The DNA for the CDR3 is TGTGCCAGCAGTGAGAGGGGTTCTGGGGCCAACGTCCTGACTTTC.

The chain is built from TRBV14 and TRBJ1-6, with D possibly being TRBD1 (5 bases). Trimming cost V 2 bases and J 6 bases, with 11 bases left between them. Germline lookup yields CDR1 SGHDN and CDR2 FVKESK. The CDR3 runs to 15 residues. CDR3 nucleotides: TGTGCCAGCAGCCAAAGGGGCATTTTTAATTCACCCCTCCACTTT. Its protein is CASSQRGIFNSPLHF.

V is TRBV4-1 and J is TRBJ1-4; D call uncertain. Trimming took 0 bases from V and 5 from J, leaving 7 bases between them. CDR1 is MGHRA and CDR2 is YSYEKL in the germline V gene. The CDR3 sequence is 14 residues long. The CDR3 reads CASSQDTVNEKLFF. Here the CDR3 DNA reads TGCGCCAGCAGCCAAGATACAGTCAATGAAAAACTGTTTTTT.

This chain uses TRBV29-1 with TRBJ1-4; 8 nucleotides agree with TRBD1. CDR1 SQVTM and CDR2 ANQGSEA come from the germline V gene. Trimming cost V 4 bases and J 13 bases; bases outside gene matches: 17. The CDR3 runs to 15 residues. CDR3 amino acids: CSVVDRQGPEKGLFF. The CDR3 DNA sequence: TGCAGCGTTGTCGATAGACAGGGGCCAGAAAAGGGACTGTTTTTT. The full variable domain, rest sourced from reference TRBV29-1 and TRBJ1-4, is SAVISQKPSRDICQRGTSLTIQCQVDSQVTMMFWYRQQPGQSLTLIATANQGSEATYESGFVIDKFPISRPNLTFSTLTVSNMSPEDSSIYLCSVVDRQGPEKGLFFGSGTQLSVL.

This sequence joins TRBV7-9 and TRBJ2-7; the D call may be TRBD1 or TRBD2 (6 bases each). Germline V CDR1 and CDR2: SEHNR, FQNEAQ (reference sequence). The CDR3 length is 13 residues. The V end was cut by 0 bases, the J end by 7 bases, with 10 bases between. In nucleotides, the CDR3 is TGTGCCAGCAGCTTAGCGTGGGGGGCTGAGCAGTACGTC. Translation: CASSLAWGAEQYV.

This chain links TRBV28 with TRBJ2-2; 7 bases map to TRBD1. V lost 6 bases to trimming and J lost 5 bases; unmatched junction nucleotides: 12. This CDR3 has 16 residues. The germline V gene has CDR1 MDHEN and CDR2 SYDVKM. The CDR3 sequence is CASRGSLDRVTGELFF. The DNA for the CDR3 is TGTGCCAGCAGGGGCTCCCTCGACAGGGTTACCGGGGAGCTGTTTTTT.

The CDR3 coding sequence is TGTGCCAGCTCTCCAACCCTGGGAGCGGGAGTTGAGCAGTTCTTC. Protein: CASSPTLGAGVEQFF. The J gene is TRBJ2-1, the V gene TRBV6-5; TRBD2 matches 8 bases. J gave up 9 bases and V 8 bases, and 15 bases lay outside the gene matches. This CDR3 is built from 15 residues. CDR1 is MNHEY, CDR2 SVGAGI, per germline.